The 27 T cell receptor beta chains presented below share a single source sample, sequenced in a study of T cell responses to AZD1222 COVID-19 vaccine. TCRdb's copy holds only in-frame clones and misses some; the assay was immunoSEQ multiplex PCR. The table lists over 150,000 clones, roughly nine tenths of them singletons. The sequencing here drew on peripheral blood, taken on day 0 of AZD1222 vaccination. The receptors were gathered from an adult in good health.

This rearrangement joins TRBV28 to TRBJ2-7; weak D call: TRBD1 (7 bases). The CDR3 is 13 amino acids. Germline V gene data show CDR1 as MDHEN and CDR2 as SYDVKM. The V end was cut by 3 bases, the J end by 5 bases, with 11 bases between. In DNA form, the CDR3 reads TGTGCCAGCAGTTTCAGGGGGGCCAACGAGCAGTACTTC. Translating it yields CASSFRGANEQYF.

In DNA, the CDR3 is TGTGCCAGCAGTCCCTCCCCCGACGGAGTTAACTATGGCTACACCTTC. Translated: CASSPSPDGVNYGYTF. The gene calls are TRBV21-1 and TRBJ1-2. TRBV21-1 counts as a pseudogene. The CDR3 has 16 amino acids.

This sequence joins TRBV11-2 and TRBJ1-1; 7 bases match TRBD1. Unmatched junction bases numbered 10, after V lost 4 bases and J lost 5 bases. Germline V gene sequence: CDR1 SGHAT, CDR2 FQNNGV. This CDR3 contains 15 residues. CDR3 loop: CASSSWTGRETEAFF. The CDR3 nucleotides read TGTGCCAGCAGCTCCTGGACAGGAAGGGAGACTGAAGCTTTCTTT.

V usage is TRBV18 and J usage is TRBJ2-3, with 10 bases that match TRBD1. Trimming at V came to 6 bases and at J to 4 bases, leaving 7 bases not matched to a gene. The CDR3 contains 15 residues. The V gene's germline CDR1 is KGHSH and CDR2 LQKENI. CDR3: CASSPGTGVSDTQYF. DNA for the CDR3: TGTGCCAGCTCCCCCGGGACAGGGGTTTCAGATACGCAGTATTTT. The whole variable domain, remainder taken from reference TRBV18 and TRBJ2-3, is NAGVMQNPRHLVRRRGQEARLRCSPMKGHSHVYWYRQLPEEGLKFMVYLQKENIIDESGMPKERFSAEFPKEGPSILRIQQVVRGDSAAYFCASSPGTGVSDTQYFGPGTRLTVL.

This clone is classed as large. This chain links TRBV14 with TRBJ2-7, with D unclear. V lost 0 bases to trimming and J lost 10 bases, with 10 bases between them. Germline V gene sequence: CDR1 SGHDN, CDR2 FVKESK. The length of the CDR3 is 12 residues. Here the CDR3 DNA reads TGTGCCAGCAGCCAAGATCGGGCAGGACAGTACTTC. Protein sequence: CASSQDRAGQYF.

The genes are TRBV14 and TRBJ1-2; no reliable D call. The CDR3 length is 15 residues. V lost 0 bases to trimming and J lost 3 bases, with 11 bases between them. CDR1 and CDR2 from the germline V gene are SGHDN and FVKESK. DNA of the CDR3: TGTGCCAGCAGCCAAGATCCTCGGGCCCACTATGGCTACACCTTC. It translates to CASSQDPRAHYGYTF.

This chain links TRBV14 with TRBJ1-2, with D hard to call. There are 12 residues in the CDR3. Germline CDR1 reads SGHDN; CDR2 reads FVKESK. V shed 4 bases and J shed 2 bases, with 5 bases lying between them. DNA of the CDR3: TGTGCCAGCAGCCCAAACAACTATGGCTACACCTTC. This codes for CASSPNNYGYTF.

This chain uses TRBV12-5 with TRBJ2-2, with D perhaps matching TRBD1 (5 bases). V was pared by 0 bases and J by 4 bases, with 6 bases between. Germline V gives CDR1 LGHNT, CDR2 FRNRAP. The CDR3 totals 14 residues. CDR3 in amino acids: CASGLVGVTGELFF. The CDR3 DNA follows: TGTGCTAGTGGTTTGGTAGGGGTCACCGGGGAGCTGTTTTTT.

The chain uses TRBV5-4 and TRBJ1-4; TRBD1 might be the D (6 bases). CDR1 SGHNT and CDR2 YYREEE come from the germline V gene (reference sequence). The germline V and J ends were trimmed by 4 bases and 0 bases, with 16 bases remaining between them. The CDR3 has 17 residues. CDR3 coding DNA: TGTGCCAGCAGCCTCCAAGGGGGGGCAGCAACTAATGAAAAACTGTTTTTT. It is translated as CASSLQGGAATNEKLFF.

This clone was counted only a few times. The chain employs TRBV19 and TRBJ2-2; no reliable D call. The CDR3 runs 16 residues. The V and J ends lost 4 bases and 1 base respectively, with 13 bases between them. The germline CDR1 and CDR2 sequences are LNHDA and SQIVND (reference sequence). CDR3 amino acids: CASSSGPWGNTGELFF. The DNA of the CDR3 is TGTGCCAGTAGTAGCGGCCCCTGGGGGAACACCGGGGAGCTGTTTTTT.

The chain links TRBV6-4 to TRBJ2-2, with 8 bases fitting TRBD2. The germline V gene has CDR1 MRHNA and CDR2 SNTAGT. The CDR3 runs to 15 residues. Unmatched junction bases numbered 7, after V lost 4 bases and J lost 6 bases. CDR3 bases: TGTGCCAGCAGTGCGAACGCAGCGGGAGCCGGGGAGCTGTTTTTT. Its translation is CASSANAAGAGELFF.

Only one count was recorded for this clone. J is TRBJ2-3 and V is TRBV11-2; 9 positions match TRBD2. Looked up from germline, CDR1 is SGHAT and CDR2 is FQNNGV. Germline trimming cut 0 bases from V and 4 bases from J; bases unmatched to any gene: 5. The CDR3 has 16 residues. The CDR3 DNA is TGTGCCAGCAGCTTAGAGGGCGGGGGGGTGGCAGATACGCAGTATTTT. It translates to CASSLEGGGVADTQYF. Complete variable domain (other parts from reference TRBV11-2 and TRBJ2-3): EAGVAQSPRYKIIEKRQSVAFWCNPISGHATLYWYQQILGQGPKLLIQFQNNGVVDDSQLPKDRFSAERLKGVDSTLKIQPAKLEDSAVYLCASSLEGGGVADTQYFGPGTRLTVL.

This CDR3 is CASSSGTTGELFF. The CDR3 DNA reads TGTGCCAGCAGTTCCGGGACAACCGGGGAGCTGTTTTTT. The chain uses TRBV6-4 and TRBJ2-2, with D perhaps TRBD1 (6 bases). CDR3 size: 13 residues. Trimming took off 5 bases at V and 5 bases at J, with 9 bases between the two ends. Germline CDR1 reads MRHNA; CDR2 reads SNTAGT.

This chain links TRBV30 with TRBJ1-1, with D possibly being TRBD1 (6 bases). CDR1 and CDR2 from the germline V gene are GTSNPN and SVGIG (reference sequence). The CDR3 loop spans 14 amino acids. Trimming cost V 3 bases and J 3 bases, with 14 bases left between them. CDR3 DNA sequence: TGTGCCTGGAGCGGGTTAAGGGGGGACACTGAAGCTTTCTTT. Translated, it gives CAWSGLRGDTEAFF.

The rearrangement uses TRBV6-5 and TRBJ1-4; no definite D call. Germline V gene sequence: CDR1 MNHEY, CDR2 SVGAGI. The CDR3 runs to 14 residues. Trimming removed 8 bases at V and 4 bases at J, with 14 bases between. The CDR3 reads CASGVASFNEKLFF. The CDR3 nucleotides read TGTGCCAGCGGGGTGGCCAGCTTTAATGAAAAACTGTTTTTT.

For the CDR3, the DNA is TGTGCCAGCAGCCCTAGCGGGGCCGACTCCTACAATGAGCAGTTCTTC. Protein sequence: CASSPSGADSYNEQFF. V usage is TRBV7-2 and J usage is TRBJ2-1; 9 positions agree with TRBD2. The CDR3 spans 16 residues. J was trimmed by 0 bases and V by 5 bases; bases with no gene match: 5. The germline V gene has CDR1 SGHTA and CDR2 FQGNSA.

This chain joins TRBV27 and TRBJ1-3; D ambiguous. V was trimmed by 3 bases and J by 2 bases, leaving 11 bases between them. Per the germline V gene, CDR1 is MNHEY and CDR2 is SMNVEV (reference sequence). The CDR3 covers 15 residues. CDR3 sequence: CASSFSRDPGNTIYF. In DNA form, the CDR3 reads TGTGCCAGCAGTTTTTCCCGGGATCCTGGAAACACCATATATTTT.

The CDR3, as DNA: TGTGCCACCAGTGATCCAAGGACTAGCGGGAGACACCACGAGCAGTACTTC. As protein: CATSDPRTSGRHHEQYF. V is TRBV24-1 and J is TRBJ2-7, with 13 bases aligning to TRBD2. This CDR3 has 17 residues. V shed 3 bases, J shed 5 bases, and the junction held 9 bases outside the gene matches. Per germline, CDR1 KGHDR and CDR2 SFDVKD.

V gene TRBV5-4 combines with J gene TRBJ1-4; D gene ambiguous. Trimming removed 2 bases from V and 8 bases from J, with 16 bases in between. The CDR3 is 15 residues long. CDR1 SGHNT and CDR2 YYREEE come from the germline V gene (reference sequence). As DNA, the CDR3 is TGTGCCAGCAGCTTCTTTAAGGGAGCGGAGGAAAAACTGTTTTTT. This gives the protein CASSFFKGAEEKLFF.

V usage is TRBV18 and J usage is TRBJ1-1; D is ambiguous. The CDR3 runs 13 residues. The V gene's germline CDR1 is KGHSH and CDR2 LQKENI. V shed 4 bases and J shed 4 bases, with 10 bases lying between them. DNA for the CDR3: TGTGCCAGCTCACTTAAGGGAGGCACTGAAGCTTTCTTT. Encoded protein: CASSLKGGTEAFF.

The rearrangement uses TRBV7-8 and TRBJ2-5; D possibly corresponds to TRBD1 (6 bases). This CDR3 has 16 residues. Trimming removed 4 bases at V and 4 bases at J, with 19 bases between. Germline V gene lookup returns CDR1 SGHVS and CDR2 FQNEAQ. CDR3 protein: CASSSSQGAMGETQYF. The CDR3 nucleotides read TGTGCCAGCAGCTCATCACAGGGTGCGATGGGAGAGACCCAGTACTTC.

The V call is TRBV6-5, the J call TRBJ2-1; D not resolved. V lost 6 bases and J lost 0, with 12 bases in between. The CDR3 is 15 amino acids. CDR1 MNHEY and CDR2 SVGAGI come from the germline V gene. The CDR3 region is CASSQNWGSYNEQFF. In nucleotides, the CDR3 is TGTGCCAGCAGCCAGAATTGGGGCTCCTACAATGAGCAGTTCTTC.

The chain has TRBV5-3 and TRBJ1-2, with 8 bases that match TRBD1. TRBV5-3 counts as an open reading frame of uncertain function. V gave up 4 bases and J gave up 1 base; unmatched junction bases: 9. The CDR3 totals 16 residues. CDR3 DNA sequence: TGTGCCAGAAGCCGGGACAGGAAAGGTCATAACTATGGCTACACCTTC. Translating gives CARSRDRKGHNYGYTF.

This rearrangement joins TRBV27 to TRBJ2-7; D is perhaps TRBD2 (7 bases). The V and J ends lost 6 bases and 4 bases respectively, with 19 bases between them. The germline CDR1 and CDR2 sequences are MNHEY and SMNVEV (reference sequence). The CDR3 has 15 amino acids. In DNA, the CDR3 is TGTGCCAGCAGGGCAAGCGTGGGGGGGGCGTACGAGCAGTACTTC. Protein product: CASRASVGGAYEQYF.

The chain uses TRBV15 and TRBJ1-2, with 9 bases fitting TRBD1. Looked up from germline, CDR1 is LNHNV and CDR2 is YYDKDF (reference sequence). V shed 3 bases, J shed 5 bases, and the junction held 1 base outside the gene matches. The CDR3 sequence is 13 residues long. CDR3 loop: CATSRDRGYGYTF. CDR3 DNA sequence: TGTGCCACCAGCAGGGACAGGGGTTATGGCTACACCTTC.

This CDR3 is CASSEVYEQYF. In DNA, the CDR3 is TGTGCCAGCAGTGAGGTCTACGAGCAGTACTTC. The chain recombines TRBV2 with TRBJ2-7; the D is unclear. From germline, CDR1 is SNHLY and CDR2 FYNNEI. With 3 bases removed from V and 3 bases from J, the gap between germline ends came to 3 bases. The CDR3 sequence is 11 residues long.

This clone showed up just once. The V gene is TRBV7-2, the J gene TRBJ1-1; tentative D call: TRBD1 (5 bases). The CDR3 length is 15 residues. V shed 1 base and J shed 2 bases, with 11 bases lying between them. Germline-derived CDR1 and CDR2 are SGHTA and FQGNSA. In DNA, the CDR3 is TGTGCCAGCAGCTTAGACGCCGGGACCAACACTGAAGCTTTCTTT. Translated: CASSLDAGTNTEAFF.